This TCR beta chain originates from a study of blood T cell repertoires in COVID-19. Study-level information: COVID-19 samples, acute and convalescent, were from the United States, Italy and Spain.

Germline V lookup: CDR1 LNHDA, CDR2 SQIVND (reference sequence). Trimming left V 7 bases short and J 3 bases short, with 12 bases between. The CDR3 length is 13 residues. Using immunoSEQ multiplex PCR, the repertoire was profiled, and TCRdb retains in-frame clones only, with some absent. The sample lists approximately 320,000 clones, approximately 85% occurring once. This clone was seen only a few times. This TCR derives from a human donor in a cohort sampled during active COVID-19. J is TRBJ1-1 and V is TRBV19; D is possibly TRBD1 (6 bases). The source material was peripheral blood. This CDR3 reads CASNRDLDTEAFF. The CDR3 bases are TGTGCCAGTAACAGGGATTTGGACACTGAAGCTTTCTTT.